This is a list of T cell receptor beta chains from one sample in a study of blood T cells in healthy people across ages. TCRdb re-called the 5' RACE reads with MiXCR, one entry per CDR3 protein. This table holds about 700,000 distinct CDR3 sequences, about 30% found once. Sequencing was done on a sample of blood. All receptors come from a woman older than 75 in good health. CDR3s include the opening cysteine and the closing phenylalanine or tryptophan. A D gene is named only where the DNA matches it firmly. Only part of the rows carry a size: once, few, many, or a class if the clone is expanded.

D gene: -; clone size: many; V gene: TRBV20-1; J gene: TRBJ2-7; CDR3 protein: CSAKGAEPHKIYEQYF; CDR3 DNA: TGCAGTGCTAAGGGCGCAGAGCCACACAAAATCTACGAGCAGTACTTC
D gene: TRBD1; clone size: many; V gene: TRBV3-1; J gene: TRBJ1-2; CDR3 protein: CASSRQGAWGYTF; CDR3 DNA: TGTGCCAGCAGCCGACAGGGGGCGTGGGGCTACACCTTC
D gene: -; clone size: -; V gene: TRBV28; J gene: TRBJ1-4; CDR3 protein: CASSGNPANEKLFF; CDR3 DNA: TGTGCCAGCAGCGGAAACCCTGCTAATGAAAAACTGTTTTTT
D gene: -; clone size: many; V gene: TRBV6-6; J gene: TRBJ1-6; CDR3 protein: CASSYSHRDSPLHF; CDR3 DNA: TGTGCCAGCAGTTACTCCCATCGGGATTCACCCCTCCACTTT
D gene: -; clone size: -; V gene: TRBV3-1; J gene: TRBJ2-2; CDR3 protein: CASSQRQDNTGELFF; CDR3 DNA: TGTGCCAGCAGCCAAAGACAGGACAACACCGGGGAGCTGTTTTTT
D gene: -; clone size: few; V gene: TRBV20-1; J gene: TRBJ1-1; CDR3 protein: CSAPDGGGTEAFF; CDR3 DNA: TGCAGTGCACCGGACGGTGGGGGCACTGAAGCTTTCTTT
D gene: TRBD2; clone size: -; V gene: TRBV20-1; J gene: TRBJ2-3; CDR3 protein: CSVSQLAGQVDTQYF; CDR3 DNA: TGCAGTGTCAGCCAACTAGCGGGACAGGTAGATACGCAGTATTTT
D gene: TRBD2; clone size: -; V gene: TRBV18; J gene: TRBJ2-7; CDR3 protein: CASSLSGAYYNEQYF; CDR3 DNA: TGTGCCAGCTCACTTAGCGGGGCCTACTACAATGAGCAGTACTTC
D gene: -; clone size: -; V gene: TRBV6-1; J gene: TRBJ1-2; CDR3 protein: CASSRTGQANYGYTF; CDR3 DNA: TGTGCCAGCAGCCGCACAGGGCAAGCTAACTATGGCTACACCTTC
D gene: TRBD2; clone size: many; V gene: TRBV5-1; J gene: TRBJ2-7; CDR3 protein: CASSRRGESEQYF; CDR3 DNA: TGCGCCAGCAGCCGGCGGGGGGAAAGCGAGCAGTACTTC
D gene: TRBD2; clone size: many; V gene: TRBV3-1; J gene: TRBJ2-3; CDR3 protein: CASSLAGGASGTDTQYF; CDR3 DNA: TGTGCCAGCTCCCTAGCGGGGGGGGCCTCTGGCACAGATACGCAGTATTTT
D gene: -; clone size: -; V gene: TRBV18; J gene: TRBJ1-2; CDR3 protein: CASSPVALNYGYTF; CDR3 DNA: TGTGCCAGCTCACCTGTGGCCCTTAACTATGGCTACACCTTC
D gene: -; clone size: -; V gene: TRBV28; J gene: TRBJ1-1; CDR3 protein: CASSPSRGASTEAFF; CDR3 DNA: TGTGCCAGCAGCCCCTCTCGGGGGGCGAGCACTGAAGCTTTCTTT
D gene: -; clone size: -; V gene: TRBV15; J gene: TRBJ2-1; CDR3 protein: CATSRGPGQYNEQFF; CDR3 DNA: TGTGCCACCAGCAGAGGACCCGGACAGTACAATGAGCAGTTCTTC
D gene: -; clone size: many; V gene: TRBV5-1; J gene: TRBJ2-2; CDR3 protein: CASSLVRGANTGELFF; CDR3 DNA: TGCGCCAGCAGCTTGGTCCGGGGCGCGAACACCGGGGAGCTGTTTTTT
D gene: -; clone size: many; V gene: TRBV15; J gene: TRBJ2-2; CDR3 protein: CATSRVRGTGELFF; CDR3 DNA: TGTGCCACCAGCAGGGTCAGGGGCACCGGGGAGCTGTTTTTT
D gene: -; clone size: -; V gene: TRBV7-2; J gene: TRBJ1-5; CDR3 protein: CASSREDQPQHF; CDR3 DNA: TGTGCCAGCAGCCGGGAGGATCAGCCCCAGCATTTT
D gene: -; clone size: many; V gene: TRBV11-1; J gene: TRBJ1-2; CDR3 protein: CASSLDQAYGYTF; CDR3 DNA: TGTGCCAGCAGCTTAGACCAGGCCTATGGCTACACCTTC
D gene: -; clone size: many; V gene: TRBV6-9; J gene: TRBJ2-5; CDR3 protein: CASRPGTLRETQYF; CDR3 DNA: TGTGCCAGCAGGCCCGGGACGTTGCGGGAGACCCAGTACTTC
D gene: TRBD1; clone size: -; V gene: TRBV3-1; J gene: TRBJ1-5; CDR3 protein: CASSQDAGGGQPQHF; CDR3 DNA: TGTGCCAGCAGCCAAGACGCAGGGGGCGGTCAGCCCCAGCATTTT
D gene: -; clone size: -; V gene: TRBV5-1; J gene: TRBJ1-2; CDR3 protein: CASSHRTEGANYGYTF; CDR3 DNA: TGCGCCAGCAGCCACAGGACGGAGGGAGCTAACTATGGCTACACCTTC
D gene: -; clone size: -; V gene: TRBV6-5; J gene: TRBJ1-1; CDR3 protein: CASRLTGLKMNTEAFF; CDR3 DNA: TGTGCCAGCAGACTGACAGGTCTTAAAATGAACACTGAAGCTTTCTTT
D gene: -; clone size: -; V gene: TRBV30; J gene: TRBJ2-7; CDR3 protein: CAWTKIGLSYEQYF; CDR3 DNA: TGTGCCTGGACCAAAATAGGACTGTCCTACGAGCAGTACTTC
D gene: TRBD2; clone size: -; V gene: TRBV12-3/TRBV12-4; J gene: TRBJ2-1; CDR3 protein: CASRRQGEGSYNEQFF; CDR3 DNA: TGTGCCAGCAGGAGGCAAGGGGAGGGTTCCTACAATGAGCAGTTCTTC
D gene: TRBD1; clone size: -; V gene: TRBV20-1; J gene: TRBJ2-7; CDR3 protein: CSARTRDSGLGEQYF; CDR3 DNA: TGCAGTGCTAGGACAAGGGACAGCGGCCTTGGGGAGCAGTACTTC
D gene: -; clone size: many; V gene: TRBV6-2/TRBV6-3; J gene: TRBJ2-4; CDR3 protein: CASSLQREQYF; CDR3 DNA: TGTGCCAGCAGCCTCCAGAGGGAACAGTACTTC
D gene: -; clone size: -; V gene: TRBV20-1; J gene: TRBJ1-5; CDR3 protein: CSARDPSFNQPQHF; CDR3 DNA: TGCAGTGCTAGAGATCCCAGCTTCAATCAGCCCCAGCATTTT
D gene: -; clone size: -; V gene: TRBV5-1; J gene: TRBJ2-3; CDR3 protein: CASSSRGPTGTITDTQYF; CDR3 DNA: TGCGCCAGCAGCTCGCGGGGACCGACCGGGACCATTACAGATACGCAGTATTTT
D gene: -; clone size: many; V gene: TRBV20-1; J gene: TRBJ2-5; CDR3 protein: CSASPAQQMVKETQYF; CDR3 DNA: TGCAGTGCTTCCCCAGCCCAACAGATGGTGAAAGAGACCCAGTACTTC
D gene: TRBD1; clone size: few; V gene: TRBV12-3/TRBV12-4; J gene: TRBJ2-2; CDR3 protein: CASRTGQGAIHRRFF; CDR3 DNA: TGTGCCAGCAGGACCGGACAGGGGGCGATTCACCGTAGGTTTTTT
D gene: -; clone size: -; V gene: TRBV6-2/TRBV6-3; J gene: TRBJ2-2; CDR3 protein: CASSYSLLRANTGELFF; CDR3 DNA: TGTGCCAGCAGTTACTCACTCCTGCGAGCGAACACCGGGGAGCTGTTTTTT
D gene: TRBD1; clone size: -; V gene: TRBV2; J gene: TRBJ1-6; CDR3 protein: CASSESAGTGKNSPLHF; CDR3 DNA: TGTGCCAGCAGTGAAAGCGCCGGGACAGGAAAAAATTCACCCCTCCACTTT
D gene: TRBD1; clone size: few; V gene: TRBV19; J gene: TRBJ1-2; CDR3 protein: CASSILAGQGGRSYGYTF; CDR3 DNA: TGTGCCAGTAGTATTTTGGCGGGACAGGGGGGGAGAAGCTATGGCTACACCTTC
D gene: -; clone size: many; V gene: TRBV7-2; J gene: TRBJ2-7; CDR3 protein: CASSPFWGDEQYF; CDR3 DNA: TGTGCCAGCAGCCCCTTTTGGGGAGACGAGCAGTACTTC
D gene: -; clone size: many; V gene: TRBV6-2/TRBV6-3; J gene: TRBJ2-5; CDR3 protein: CASKRGYQETQYF; CDR3 DNA: TGTGCCAGCAAAAGAGGGTACCAAGAGACCCAGTACTTC
D gene: -; clone size: -; V gene: TRBV5-1; J gene: TRBJ2-7; CDR3 protein: CASSLAGAPEQYF; CDR3 DNA: TGCGCCAGCAGCTTGGCGGGGGCCCCCGAGCAGTACTTC
D gene: TRBD1; clone size: -; V gene: TRBV5-1; J gene: TRBJ1-1; CDR3 protein: CASSLGTVINTEAFF; CDR3 DNA: TGCGCCAGCAGCTTAGGGACAGTAATCAACACTGAAGCTTTCTTT
D gene: -; clone size: many; V gene: TRBV7-2; J gene: TRBJ1-6; CDR3 protein: CASSLRGRVTSPLHF; CDR3 DNA: TGTGCCAGCAGCTTAAGGGGCAGGGTAACTTCACCCCTCCACTTT
D gene: -; clone size: many; V gene: TRBV6-5; J gene: TRBJ2-7; CDR3 protein: CASTPGAAYEQYF; CDR3 DNA: TGTGCCAGCACCCCTGGCGCAGCCTACGAGCAGTACTTC
D gene: TRBD1; clone size: -; V gene: TRBV10-3; J gene: TRBJ1-6; CDR3 protein: CAISEQGVNNSPLHF; CDR3 DNA: TGTGCCATCAGCGAACAGGGGGTAAATAATTCACCCCTCCACTTT
D gene: -; clone size: many; V gene: TRBV30; J gene: TRBJ2-1; CDR3 protein: CALTVRGYNEQFF; CDR3 DNA: TGTGCGTTGACAGTCCGTGGATACAATGAGCAGTTCTTC
D gene: TRBD1; clone size: many; V gene: TRBV6-1; J gene: TRBJ2-4; CDR3 protein: CASSVVTGGDSKNIQYF; CDR3 DNA: TGTGCCAGCAGTGTAGTAACAGGGGGCGATTCCAAAAACATTCAGTACTTC
D gene: -; clone size: -; V gene: TRBV28; J gene: TRBJ1-5; CDR3 protein: CASSSLASNRPQHF; CDR3 DNA: TGTGCCAGCAGTTCTCTAGCCTCGAATCGGCCCCAGCATTTT
D gene: -; clone size: many; V gene: TRBV5-1; J gene: TRBJ2-3; CDR3 protein: CASSLVSDTQYF; CDR3 DNA: TGCGCCAGCAGCTTGGTCTCAGATACGCAGTATTTT
D gene: -; clone size: -; V gene: TRBV12-3/TRBV12-4; J gene: TRBJ2-3; CDR3 protein: CASSASGMSGDTQYF; CDR3 DNA: TGTGCCAGCAGCGCCTCCGGGATGAGCGGAGATACGCAGTATTTT
D gene: -; clone size: -; V gene: TRBV10-3; J gene: TRBJ1-3; CDR3 protein: CAISEGGVRAGNTIYF; CDR3 DNA: TGTGCCATCAGTGAGGGGGGCGTTAGGGCTGGAAACACCATATATTTT
D gene: TRBD1; clone size: -; V gene: TRBV7-2; J gene: TRBJ2-7; CDR3 protein: CASSAGQGWSLGEQYF; CDR3 DNA: TGTGCCAGCAGCGCCGGACAGGGGTGGTCCTTGGGCGAGCAGTACTTC
D gene: TRBD2; clone size: few; V gene: TRBV20-1; J gene: TRBJ2-1; CDR3 protein: CSARDSGGGSCNEQFF; CDR3 DNA: TGCAGTGCTAGAGATAGCGGGGGGGGGTCCTGCAATGAGCAGTTCTTC
D gene: TRBD1; clone size: -; V gene: TRBV7-2; J gene: TRBJ1-2; CDR3 protein: CASSRTGGGEGYTF; CDR3 DNA: TGTGCCAGCAGCCGGACAGGGGGCGGAGAAGGCTACACCTTC
D gene: -; clone size: few; V gene: TRBV18; J gene: TRBJ1-1; CDR3 protein: CASSPKSGDTEAFF; CDR3 DNA: TGTGCCAGCTCCCCGAAATCTGGGGACACTGAAGCTTTCTTT
D gene: -; clone size: many; V gene: TRBV6-1; J gene: TRBJ2-7; CDR3 protein: CASRKVGTSYEQYF; CDR3 DNA: TGTGCCAGCAGGAAAGTAGGGACCTCCTACGAGCAGTACTTC
D gene: -; clone size: many; V gene: TRBV15; J gene: TRBJ1-2; CDR3 protein: CATSRDRKSGYTF; CDR3 DNA: TGTGCCACCAGCAGAGATCGAAAGTCTGGCTACACCTTC
D gene: TRBD1; clone size: many; V gene: TRBV27; J gene: TRBJ2-7; CDR3 protein: CASSWDRVQGEQYF; CDR3 DNA: TGTGCCAGCAGTTGGGACAGGGTTCAGGGCGAGCAGTACTTC
D gene: TRBD1; clone size: -; V gene: TRBV7-9; J gene: TRBJ1-1; CDR3 protein: CASSESVGQGTEAFF; CDR3 DNA: TGTGCCAGCAGCGAAAGTGTGGGACAGGGAACTGAAGCTTTCTTT
D gene: TRBD1; clone size: many; V gene: TRBV7-2; J gene: TRBJ2-7; CDR3 protein: CASSLARLDREREQYF; CDR3 DNA: TGTGCCAGCAGCTTAGCGCGTTTGGACAGGGAGAGGGAGCAGTACTTC